This T cell receptor beta chain was sequenced in a study of cytomegalovirus exposure and HLA in healthy donors. Use of 60 Vbeta and 13 Jbeta primers characterized the PCR. Clones were read by immunoSEQ multiplex PCR, and TCRdb kept only the in-frame ones, dropping some. The sample lists around 210,000 clones, approximately 80% occurring once. The V and J ends lost 0 bases and 4 bases, in that order; junction bases with no gene match: 15. CDR1 SGDLS and CDR2 YYNGEE come from the germline V gene. The CDR3 loop spans 19 amino acids. The source material was PBMCs. The origin of this receptor is a man aged 50-59 years in good health and CMV-seronegative. The chain uses TRBV9 and TRBJ2-2, with 7 bases aligning to TRBD2. The CDR3 bases are TGTGCCAGCAGCGTAGGCGAACTAGCGAGAGTTCGGGGCACCGGGGAGCTGTTTTTT. It yields the protein CASSVGELARVRGTGELFF.